The T cell receptor beta chain described here comes from a study of blood T cell repertoires in COVID-19 (dated by TCRdb to about 2020). Regarding the complete study: Samples covering the acute and convalescent phases of COVID-19 were provided by collaborators in the United States, Italy and Spain. The material from the prospective study consisted of cDNA or gDNA derived from T cells, B-cell-depleted T cells, or PBMCs. Subjects who had been exposed to COVID-19, were actively infected with it, or had recovered from it provided the deeply sampled blood TCRbeta repertoires that made up the dataset. The repertoires were released in a freely available public database meant as a resource for research on the immune response to SARS-CoV-2. Samples were obtained from the ongoing ImmuneRACE study (first 160 participants) and from approximately 1,200 subjects provided by 6 global collaborators. Nearly every sample came with metadata listing a de-identified subject ID, COVID-19 status, age in years and sex. HLA class I and class II types, where available, came from metadata supplied by the sample provider rather than from assay-based typing. Study-level results and caveats: The quantity of clinical and demographic metadata differed by source and by participant and was supplied without curation.

As to this clone: What antigen it recognizes has not been identified. No per-base quality is available; no much larger clone lies one base away.

TCRbeta CDR3 regions were amplified from genomic DNA by means of the immunoSEQ Assay, a bias-controlled multiplex PCR. As for the authors' bioinformatics: Within the assay, amplification of reference gene primers was used to estimate how many nucleated cells each sample contained. To quantify the absolute abundance of each unique TCRbeta CDR3 rearrangement, sequence reads were collapsed and filtered. For each sample, productive Simpson clonality was calculated as the square root of Simpson's diversity index over productive rearrangements. In its TCRdb copy, this immuneACCESS table keeps in-frame sequences only and misses some clones. Where compared with another copy, unresolved V genes explain less than half of these, and the others have no known cause. V, J and clone size are those of that table, while D and trimming were read from the DNA. This sample has fewer than 150,000 clones in its table, and 70% to 90% of those were observed once. The ten largest clones capture 3.4% of the sample.

V gives up 0 bases and J gives up 9 bases, and the segment between their germline ends measures 12 bases. Inclusive of the bounding cysteine and phenylalanine, the CDR3 is 14 residues long. The retained sequence is limited to the CDR3, 42 bases, with the frame set at the first base. Reading the germline V gene gives CDR1 ENHRY and CDR2 SYGVKD. Whole blood was collected in K2EDTA tubes by collaborating institutions according to the institutions' own protocols. For TCRbeta analysis, collaborators shipped samples in one of three forms: frozen whole blood, isolated PBMCs, or DNA extracted from either of those sample types.

The clonotype was recovered from a man in his forties with acute or convalescent COVID-19. The sequenced material came from peripheral blood. The chain links TRBV10-3 with TRBJ2-4; perhaps TRBD1 is the D gene, with 5 bases matching. The DNA sequence is given as TGTGCCATCAGTGAGTCGATAGGGGCTGCCATTCAGTACTTC. This translates into CAISESIGAAIQYF.